One and the same sample provided the 8 T cell receptor beta chains below, sequenced in a study of T-cell reconstitution after alpha-beta-depleted transplantation in children. The TCRbeta library was prepared with unique molecular identifiers. TCRdb ran MiXCR on the PCR reads and lists one entry per CDR3 protein. The sample includes about 980,000 distinct CDR3 sequences, about 29% of them seen just once. The sample here was PBMCs, mostly from graft donor cells, taken 360 days after TCRalphabeta/CD19-depleted stem cell transplant. These receptors came from a boy in the first two years of life who had a stem cell transplant for SCID, so the T cells may come from the graft donor.

V usage is TRBV5-5 and J usage is TRBJ2-5, with D possibly being TRBD1 (7 bases). V lost 6 bases and J 1 base, leaving 25 bases between the germline ends. The V gene's germline CDR1 is SGHKS and CDR2 YYEKEE (reference sequence). The CDR3 totals 18 residues. The CDR3 spells CASNRRPGQAGFQETQYF. CDR3 nucleotides: TGTGCCAGCAATCGCCGGCCCGGACAGGCGGGGTTCCAAGAGACCCAGTACTTC.

This clonotype turned up a few times. The chain uses TRBV5-1 and TRBJ2-5; 10 bases match TRBD1. The CDR3 sequence is 15 residues long. J was trimmed by 2 bases and V by 2 bases; bases with no gene match: 3. Germline V gives CDR1 SGHRS, CDR2 YFSETQ. The CDR3 region has the DNA TGCGCCAGCAGCTTTGGGACAGGGGTTCAAGAGACCCAGTACTTC. As protein: CASSFGTGVQETQYF.

This sequence joins TRBV5-1 and TRBJ2-5, with TRBD2 identical over 11 bases. CDR3 length equals 17 residues. Losses at the gene ends were 4 bases for V and 1 base for J; bases not matched to a gene: 9. Germline CDR1 and CDR2: SGHRS and YFSETQ. CDR3 protein: CASSPPLLAGAQETQYF. The CDR3 nucleotides are TGCGCCAGCAGCCCCCCCCTACTAGCGGGGGCCCAAGAGACCCAGTACTTC.

This clonotype has ten or more counts. The rearrangement joins TRBV2 to TRBJ1-2; no firm D call. V was pared by 9 bases and J by 8 bases, with 16 bases between. This CDR3 is built from 12 residues. Germline CDR1 and CDR2: SNHLY and FYNNEI. This CDR3 reads CARVNPGGGYTF. CDR3 DNA: TGTGCCAGAGTCAACCCGGGTGGCGGCTACACCTTC. Combining the CDR3 with reference TRBV2 and TRBJ1-2 gives the whole variable domain EPEVTQTPSHQVTQMGQEVILRCVPISNHLYFYWYRQILGQKVEFLVSFYNNEISEKSEIFDDQFSVERPDGSNFTLKIRSTKLEDSAMYFCARVNPGGGYTFGSGTRLTVV.

The chain employs TRBV20-1 and TRBJ1-6; TRBD1 is a possible D gene (6 bases). Germline loops: CDR1 DFQATT, CDR2 SNEGSKA (reference sequence). V lost 5 bases and J 16 bases, leaving 21 bases between the germline ends. The CDR3 covers 13 residues. CDR3 protein: CSAHKGGDLALHF. CDR3 DNA sequence: TGCAGTGCTCACAAGGGGGGGGATCTAGCTCTCCACTTT.

CDR3 DNA: TGTGCCAGCAGCCAAGGCACCAGTTTCTGGAATGAGCAGTTCTTC. Protein sequence: CASSQGTSFWNEQFF. The genes are TRBV3-1 and TRBJ2-1, with D uncertain. CDR3 length: 15 amino acids. The V and J ends lost 1 base and 7 bases respectively, with 14 bases between them. The germline V gene encodes CDR1 LGHDT and CDR2 YNNKEL (reference sequence).

The chain couples TRBV29-1 to TRBJ2-7; 8 bases align to TRBD1. In germline, CDR1 is SQVTM, CDR2 ANQGSEA. There are 15 residues in the CDR3. V shed 0 bases, J shed 1 base, and the junction held 5 bases outside the gene matches. CDR3 DNA sequence: TGCAGCGTTGAAGAGGCGGGACAGGCTTCCTACGAGCAGTACTTC. This translates into CSVEEAGQASYEQYF.

This clonotype was seen a few times. This rearrangement joins TRBV20-1 to TRBJ2-1; 7 bases align to TRBD2. The trim removed 6 bases at V and 6 bases at J, leaving 14 bases unmatched. The CDR3 runs to 15 residues. Germline V CDR1 and CDR2: DFQATT, SNEGSKA (reference sequence). CDR3 coding DNA: TGCAGTGCACTTCCGGGGAAGACTAGCTTCAATGAGCAGTTCTTC. It is translated as CSALPGKTSFNEQFF.